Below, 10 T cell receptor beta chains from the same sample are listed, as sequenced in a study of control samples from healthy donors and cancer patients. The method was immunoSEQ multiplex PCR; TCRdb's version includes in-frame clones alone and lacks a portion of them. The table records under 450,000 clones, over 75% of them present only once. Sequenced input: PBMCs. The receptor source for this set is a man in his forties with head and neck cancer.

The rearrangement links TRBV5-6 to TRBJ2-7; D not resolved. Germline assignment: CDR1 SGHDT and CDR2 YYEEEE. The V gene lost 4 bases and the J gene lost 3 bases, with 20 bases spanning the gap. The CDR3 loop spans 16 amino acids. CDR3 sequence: CASSTVKWITDYEQYF. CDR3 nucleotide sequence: TGTGCCAGCAGCACCGTGAAGTGGATTACGGACTACGAGCAGTACTTC.

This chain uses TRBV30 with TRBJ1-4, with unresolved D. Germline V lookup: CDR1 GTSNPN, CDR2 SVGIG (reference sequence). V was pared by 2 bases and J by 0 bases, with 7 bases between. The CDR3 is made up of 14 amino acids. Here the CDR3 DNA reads TGTGCCTGGAGTCTTGATTCAACTAATGAAAAACTGTTTTTT. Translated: CAWSLDSTNEKLFF.

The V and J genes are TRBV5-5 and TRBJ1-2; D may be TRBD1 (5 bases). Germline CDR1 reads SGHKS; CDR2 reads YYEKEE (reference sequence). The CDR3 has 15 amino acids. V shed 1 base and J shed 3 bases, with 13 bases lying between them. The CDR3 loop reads CASSLPLQGDYGYTF. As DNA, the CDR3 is TGTGCCAGCAGCTTGCCCCTGCAGGGTGACTATGGCTACACCTTC.

For the CDR3, the DNA is TGTGCCAGCAGCTCCACCCTGACAGGGGCTTACAATGAGCAGTTCTTC. Translating it yields CASSSTLTGAYNEQFF. J is TRBJ2-1 and V is TRBV5-6, with 8 positions matching TRBD1. The CDR3 is 16 amino acids. Trimming cost V 3 bases and J 4 bases; bases outside gene matches: 9. Germline CDR1 SGHDT, CDR2 YYEEEE.

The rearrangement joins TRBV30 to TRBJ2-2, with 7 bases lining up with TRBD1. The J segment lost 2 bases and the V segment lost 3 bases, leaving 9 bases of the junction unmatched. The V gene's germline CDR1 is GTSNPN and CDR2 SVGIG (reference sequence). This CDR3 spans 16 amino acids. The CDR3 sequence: CAWSEGGRGNTGELFF. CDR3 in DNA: TGTGCCTGGAGCGAAGGGGGCAGGGGTAACACCGGGGAGCTGTTTTTT.

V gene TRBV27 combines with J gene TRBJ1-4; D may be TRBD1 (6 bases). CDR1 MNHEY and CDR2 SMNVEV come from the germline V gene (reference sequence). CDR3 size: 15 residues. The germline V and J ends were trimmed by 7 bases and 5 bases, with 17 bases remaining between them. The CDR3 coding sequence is TGTGCCAGCATCGACAGGAGGAGGCCCAATGAAAAACTGTTTTTT. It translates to CASIDRRRPNEKLFF.

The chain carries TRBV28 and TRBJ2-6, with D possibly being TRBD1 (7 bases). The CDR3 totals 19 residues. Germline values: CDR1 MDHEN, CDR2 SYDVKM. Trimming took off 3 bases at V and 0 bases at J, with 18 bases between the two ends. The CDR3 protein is CASSFLGGQSFSGANVLTF. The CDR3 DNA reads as TGTGCCAGCAGTTTTTTGGGGGGACAGTCCTTCTCTGGGGCCAACGTCCTGACTTTC.

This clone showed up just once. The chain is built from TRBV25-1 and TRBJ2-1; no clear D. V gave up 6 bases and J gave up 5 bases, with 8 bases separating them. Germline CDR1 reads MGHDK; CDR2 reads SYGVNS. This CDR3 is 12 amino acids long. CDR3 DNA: TGTGCCAGCAGGGAAGCGAACAATGAGCAGTTCTTC. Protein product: CASREANNEQFF. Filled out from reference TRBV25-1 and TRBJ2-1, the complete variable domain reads EADIYQTPRYLVIGTGKKITLECSQTMGHDKMYWYQQDPGMELHLIHYSYGVNSTEKGDLSSESTVSRIRTEHFPLTLESARPSHTSQYLCASREANNEQFFGPGTRLTVL.

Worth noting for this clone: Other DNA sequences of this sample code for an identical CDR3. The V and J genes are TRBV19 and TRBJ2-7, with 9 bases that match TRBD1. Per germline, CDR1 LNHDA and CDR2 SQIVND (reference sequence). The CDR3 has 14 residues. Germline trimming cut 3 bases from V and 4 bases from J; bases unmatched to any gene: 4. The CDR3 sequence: CASSIRDRVYEQYF. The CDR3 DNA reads TGTGCCAGTAGTATCCGGGACAGGGTATACGAGCAGTACTTC.

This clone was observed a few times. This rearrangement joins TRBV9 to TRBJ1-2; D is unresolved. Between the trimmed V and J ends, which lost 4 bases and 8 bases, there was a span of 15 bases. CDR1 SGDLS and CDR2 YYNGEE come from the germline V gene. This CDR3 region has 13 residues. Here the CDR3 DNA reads TGTGCCAGCAGCAACCGGGAACCCACAGGCTACACCTTC. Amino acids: CASSNREPTGYTF.